These T cell receptor beta chains were read from a single sample in a study of blood T cell repertoires in COVID-19. This table comes from immunoSEQ multiplex PCR, and its TCRdb copy is limited to in-frame clones, with some not included. Of tens of thousands of clones in the sample, about four fifths were seen once. The sample comprised peripheral blood. These receptor sequences come from a woman between 70 and 85 years old with acute or convalescent COVID-19. Each CDR3 is given with its conserved first and last residue. D genes are given only for firm matches. Clone size is stated in some rows and not others, as once, few, many or a class when expanded.

TRBJ2-7	TRBV7-9	TRBD1	once	TGTGCCAGCAGCCCGCTCCTCTCGACAGGGTTTGTGTACGAGCAGTACTTC	CASSPLLSTGFVYEQYF
TRBJ2-1	TRBV20-1	.	.	TGCAGTGCTCCTAGAGGAGATGAGCAGTTCTTC	CSAPRGDEQFF
TRBJ1-2	TRBV9	.	.	TGTGCCAGCAGCGTAGCTCTATCTAACTATGGCTACACCTTC	CASSVALSNYGYTF
TRBJ2-7	TRBV11-2	.	.	TGTGCCAGCAGCTTAGCCTTTAACGAGCAGTACTTC	CASSLAFNEQYF
TRBJ2-3	TRBV5-1	.	.	TGCGCCAGCCATATGAGTACTAGCACAGATACGCAGTATTTT	CASHMSTSTDTQYF
TRBJ1-5	TRBV7-8	TRBD1	.	TGTGCCAGCAGCCGCCGGACAGGGGACAATCAGCCCCAGCATTTT	CASSRRTGDNQPQHF
TRBJ2-4	TRBV28	.	.	TGTGCCAGAATGCGTTGGCCTAAGGGGGTCCCAGGAGCCAAAAACATTCAGTACTTC	CARMRWPKGVPGAKNIQYF
TRBJ1-6	TRBV28	.	.	TGTGCCAGCATCCTGGGGGGTTCTGATTCACCCCTCCACTTT	CASILGGSDSPLHF
TRBJ1-5	TRBV19	TRBD1	.	TGTGCCAGTAGTATTAGGACAGGGGCTAATCAGCCCCAGCATTTT	CASSIRTGANQPQHF
TRBJ1-2	TRBV27	.	.	TGTGCCAGCGGAAGGACACCCGATGGCTACACCTTC	CASGRTPDGYTF
TRBJ2-1	TRBV7-9	TRBD2	few	TGTGCCAGCTCCCTAGCGGGAGGGCTCTCGAACTACAATGAGCAGTTCTTC	CASSLAGGLSNYNEQFF
TRBJ2-7	TRBV7-2	TRBD1	.	TGTGCCAGCAGCTTAGCAGAAGGACAGGGCTACGAGCAGTACTTC	CASSLAEGQGYEQYF
TRBJ1-4	TRBV5-1	TRBD1	.	TGCGCCAGCAGCACCGGGACAGGGGGCTCGTGGTTTGATGAAAAACTGTTTTTT	CASSTGTGGSWFDEKLFF
TRBJ1-3	TRBV19	.	few	TGTGCCAGTAGTACCCCCGGATGGGACTCAGCTTTAGGAAACACCATATATTTT	CASSTPGWDSALGNTIYF
TRBJ2-1	TRBV19	TRBD2	once	TGTGCCAGTATTAAAAGCGGGAGCGATGAGCAGTTCTTC	CASIKSGSDEQFF
TRBJ2-7	TRBV7-7	TRBD1	.	TGTGCTAGCAGCCAGTCGACAGGGCTGGGCTACGAGCAGTACTTC	CASSQSTGLGYEQYF
TRBJ2-1	TRBV10-1	TRBD2	.	TGCGCCAGCAGTGATGCGGCGACTAGCGGGTCCAAGGATGAGCAGTTCTTC	CASSDAATSGSKDEQFF
TRBJ1-1	TRBV7-9	.	.	TGTGCCAGCAGCTTAAGCAGGGTGGGAACTGAAGCTTTCTTT	CASSLSRVGTEAFF
TRBJ1-6	TRBV5-1	.	.	TGCGCCAGCAGCACAGGAGATAGCTCCTATAATTCACCCCTCCACTTT	CASSTGDSSYNSPLHF
TRBJ1-6	TRBV11-1	.	few	TGTGCCAGCAGCCTAAGCTATAATTCACCCCTCCACTTT	CASSLSYNSPLHF
TRBJ1-2	TRBV7-2	.	.	TGTGCCAGCAGCGGCTTAATTTTGGACTATGGCTACACCTTC	CASSGLILDYGYTF
TRBJ2-7	TRBV30	.	many	TGTGCCTGGAGTGTTCGGCGGGAAGGGGAGCAGTACTTC	CAWSVRREGEQYF
TRBJ1-3	TRBV7-2	TRBD1	few	TGTGCCAGCAGCTTAGCTAGGACAGGGCTGGGAAACACCATATATTTT	CASSLARTGLGNTIYF
TRBJ2-5	TRBV9	.	.	TGTGCCAGCAGCGTGCGCGCGAGGGGCGGCACAACAAGGGGGGAGACCCAGTACTTC	CASSVRARGGTTRGETQYF
TRBJ1-2	TRBV5-1	TRBD1	once	TGCGCCAGCAGCCCTGCCTGGACAGGGATCTATGGCTACACCTTC	CASSPAWTGIYGYTF
TRBJ1-1	TRBV5-5	.	.	TGTGCCAGCAGAGTCGTCGGGTTGGCCACTGAAGCTTTCTTT	CASRVVGLATEAFF
TRBJ1-2	TRBV4-1	.	few	TGCGCCAGCAGCCAAGCGACGACAGGATCCAACTATGGCTACACCTTC	CASSQATTGSNYGYTF
TRBJ2-1	TRBV6-6	.	.	TGTGCCAGCAGTTACCGGGCCTACAATGAGCAGTTCTTC	CASSYRAYNEQFF
TRBJ1-2	TRBV6-5	.	few	TGTGCCAGCAGCTCCGGGGCCACAGGGCTCGGTGGCTACACCTTC	CASSSGATGLGGYTF
TRBJ2-4	TRBV11-3	.	.	TGTGCCAGCAGCTCCTCGACAGGCCGAACGAGTGATCAGTACTTC	CASSSSTGRTSDQYF
TRBJ2-7	TRBV6-5	TRBD1	.	TGTGCCAGCCGCCGACAGGGCTCCTACGAGCAGTACTTC	CASRRQGSYEQYF
TRBJ2-1	TRBV2	.	.	TGTGCCAGCAGTGCGGAGCGCCTTAGCTCCTACAATGAGCAGTTCTTC	CASSAERLSSYNEQFF
TRBJ2-1	TRBV28	TRBD2	.	TGTGCCAGCAGTCCCGGGGCTAGCGGGCTGTTCTTC	CASSPGASGLFF
TRBJ2-3	TRBV30	.	.	TGTGCCTGGAGAGTTGGAGGACCTAAGAATACGCAGTATTTT	CAWRVGGPKNTQYF
TRBJ2-7	TRBV27	TRBD1	once	TGTGCCAGCCGCCTAACAGGGGGCATATCATACGAGCAGTACTTC	CASRLTGGISYEQYF
TRBJ1-6	TRBV6-6	TRBD1	.	TGTGCCAGCAGTCACCCCCGGGACAGGGGGTCTAACTATAATTCACCCCTCCACTTT	CASSHPRDRGSNYNSPLHF
TRBJ2-7	TRBV7-3	TRBD2	.	TGTGCCAGCAGCTTAACTAGCGGGGGCCTCTACGAGCAGTACTTC	CASSLTSGGLYEQYF
TRBJ1-5	TRBV24-1	TRBD1	.	TGTGCCACCAGTGATACGGGACAGGGGATGTTGCGGAATCAGCCCCAGCATTTT	CATSDTGQGMLRNQPQHF